The rows below give T cell receptor beta chains drawn from one sample of a study of patients and donors after allogeneic stem cell transplantation. TCRdb used MiXCR to reprocess the RT-PCR reads, holding one entry per CDR3 protein. This table has about 150,000 distinct CDR3 sequences, 37% appearing once. Sequenced: blood, either unsorted or a sorted T cell fraction (not recorded which). Receptors were obtained from a human donor who was either an allogeneic HSCT recipient or a stem cell or donor lymphocyte infusion donor (not recorded which). It is not recorded whose cells these are; they may come from a transplant donor. Each CDR3 is given with its conserved first and last residue. The order of the fields is J gene, D gene, clone size, V gene, CDR3 protein, CDR3 DNA. A D gene is named only where the DNA matches it firmly. Clone size is given for some rows only: seen once, a few or many times, or a class if the clone is expanded.

TRBJ1-1 | NA | NA | TRBV13 | CASSLDDGNTEAFF | TGTGCCAGCAGCTTAGATGACGGAAACACTGAAGCTTTCTTT
TRBJ1-5 | TRBD1 | few | TRBV7-3 | CASSHDRGNQPQHF | TGTGCCAGCAGCCACGACAGGGGAAATCAGCCCCAGCATTTT
TRBJ1-6 | NA | NA | TRBV3-1 | CASSQDQQVSPLHF | TGTGCCAGCAGCCAAGATCAACAGGTTTCACCCCTCCACTTT
TRBJ1-1 | TRBD1 | NA | TRBV12-3/TRBV12-4 | CASSLAQGSTEAFF | TGTGCCAGCAGTTTAGCACAGGGGAGTACTGAAGCTTTCTTT
TRBJ2-7 | TRBD1 | NA | TRBV24-1 | CATSDSGTGIPYEQYF | TGTGCCACCAGTGATTCCGGGACAGGGATCCCCTACGAGCAGTACTTC
TRBJ2-2 | TRBD2 | once | TRBV12-3/TRBV12-4 | CASSRLALETGELFF | TGTGCCAGCAGCCGACTAGCGCTCGAGACCGGGGAGCTGTTTTTT
TRBJ2-1 | TRBD2 | NA | TRBV7-3 | CASSWGLADDEQFF | TGTGCCAGCAGCTGGGGACTAGCGGACGATGAGCAGTTCTTC
TRBJ1-2 | TRBD1 | NA | TRBV12-3/TRBV12-4 | CASSSQGGASYGYTF | TGTGCCAGCAGTTCCCAGGGGGGAGCATCCTATGGCTACACCTTC
TRBJ2-5 | TRBD2 | NA | TRBV20-1 | CSASTAGYQETQYF | TGCAGTGCTAGTACAGCGGGATACCAAGAGACCCAGTACTTC
TRBJ1-2 | NA | NA | TRBV28 | CASSYRTGYTF | TGTGCCAGCAGCTACAGGACGGGCTACACCTTC
TRBJ2-1 | TRBD1 | NA | TRBV6-2/TRBV6-3 | CASSSPTGGHPHEQFF | TGTGCCAGCAGCTCACCGACAGGGGGCCACCCCCATGAGCAGTTCTTC
TRBJ1-1 | NA | few | TRBV5-1 | CASSLDQGNTEAFF | TGCGCCAGCAGCTTGGATCAGGGAAACACTGAAGCTTTCTTT
TRBJ1-1 | NA | NA | TRBV7-2 | CASREEAFGTEAFF | TGTGCCAGCAGGGAGGAGGCTTTTGGCACTGAAGCTTTCTTT
TRBJ2-1 | NA | NA | TRBV12-3/TRBV12-4 | CASSPKGLFLHNEQFF | TGTGCCAGCAGCCCTAAGGGCCTTTTCCTACACAATGAGCAGTTCTTC
TRBJ1-2 | NA | NA | TRBV12-3/TRBV12-4 | CASSFWGGDYGYTF | TGTGCCAGCAGTTTTTGGGGGGGCGACTATGGCTACACCTTC
TRBJ1-2 | NA | NA | TRBV18 | CASFDSGLNYGYTF | TGTGCCAGCTTCGACTCAGGCCTTAACTATGGCTACACCTTC
TRBJ1-2 | TRBD1 | NA | TRBV6-1 | CASRPTGGVGGYTF | TGTGCCAGCAGACCAACAGGGGGAGTCGGGGGCTACACCTTC
TRBJ1-5 | TRBD1 | NA | TRBV12-3/TRBV12-4 | CASSLRTGPPPQHF | TGTGCCAGCAGTCTAAGGACAGGGCCGCCGCCCCAGCATTTT
TRBJ1-2 | TRBD1 | few | TRBV27 | CASNMKGAASGFNYGYTF | TGTGCCAGCAATATGAAGGGGGCGGCGTCAGGGTTTAACTATGGCTACACCTTC
TRBJ2-7 | NA | NA | TRBV28 | CASSQRQAPYEQYF | TGTGCCAGCAGTCAAAGACAGGCCCCCTACGAGCAGTACTTC
TRBJ2-3 | TRBD1 | few | TRBV4-2 | CASSFPGTVTDTQYF | TGTGCCAGCAGCTTTCCCGGGACAGTCACAGATACGCAGTATTTT
TRBJ2-5 | NA | few | TRBV12-3/TRBV12-4 | CASTLRRETQYF | TGTGCCAGCACCTTACGGAGGGAGACCCAGTACTTC
TRBJ2-5 | NA | NA | TRBV12-3/TRBV12-4 | CATSVGETQYF | TGTGCCACCTCAGTCGGAGAGACCCAGTACTTC